The sequence of this TCR beta chain was determined in a study of blood T cell repertoires in COVID-19. Study at large: The United States, Italy and Spain supplied acute and convalescent COVID-19 samples.

Per the authors' pipeline: Counts of nucleated cells, estimated from reference gene primer amplification, were obtained. Produced via immunoSEQ multiplex PCR; TCRdb's table is partial and in-frame only. The V and J calls and clone size were taken over from that table, and D and trimming were inferred from the DNA. This table holds 55,000 to 75,000 clones, approximately 88% found once. The CDR3 extends over 15 amino acids. Germline loops: CDR1 MGHDK, CDR2 SYGVNS. V dropped 3 bases and J dropped 2 bases, with 13 bases sitting between them. The clonotype originates from a human donor in a cohort sampled during active COVID-19. The material sequenced was peripheral blood. V gene TRBV25-1 combines with J gene TRBJ1-1; D perhaps matches TRBD1 (5 bases). CDR3 region: CASSDIWGENTEAFF. CDR3 coding DNA: TGTGCCAGCAGTGACATATGGGGGGAAAACACTGAAGCTTTCTTT.